Each of the 2 T cell receptor beta chains below was sequenced from the same sample in a study of blood T cell repertoires in COVID-19. Data came from immunoSEQ multiplex PCR; TCRdb stores just in-frame clones and leaves some out. The sample has a few hundred thousand clones, 80% to 90% seen once. The sample taken for sequencing was peripheral blood. Every receptor here comes from a middle-aged woman who had recovered from COVID-19.

The chain employs TRBV4-3 and TRBJ2-4; 12 positions agree with TRBD2. CDR3 size: 16 residues. Trimming removed 2 bases from V and 3 bases from J; junction bases left unmatched: 2. Germline V gene sequence: CDR1 LGHNA, CDR2 YSLEER. CDR3 DNA: TGCGCCAGCAGCCAATGGACTAGCGGGGTCAAAAACATTCAGTACTTC. Protein: CASSQWTSGVKNIQYF.

Comments on this clone: This CDR3 is also generated by other DNA sequences in the sample. The rearrangement uses TRBV19 and TRBJ1-2, with TRBD1 as a possible D gene (5 bases). V lost 4 bases and J lost 7, with 10 bases in between. The CDR3 totals 12 residues. Germline CDR1 LNHDA, CDR2 SQIVND (reference sequence). This CDR3 reads CASSTQGGGYTF. The DNA for the CDR3 is TGTGCCAGTAGTACCCAGGGAGGTGGCTACACCTTC.